Described below is a single TCR beta chain sequence and its context. Its matching antigen is unknown. The data are from a study of CD8 T cells in ankylosing spondylitis. Germline V gene lookup returns CDR1 SQVTM and CDR2 ANQGSEA. CDR3 length: 15 amino acids. V dropped 0 bases and J dropped 5 bases, with 14 bases sitting between them. With molecular barcodes, quantitative 5'-RACE was used to make the TCR beta libraries. MiXCR, applied by TCRdb to the 5' RACE reads, yields one record per CDR3 protein. In the table there are hundreds of thousands of distinct CDR3 sequences, 26% of which are singletons. General study points: Certain motif variants had earlier been reported in reactive arthritis synovial fluid and blood. Disease-linked clones were found to be CD8+ and relatively rare in peripheral blood. Disease-linked clones reportedly concentrated significantly in matched ankylosing spondylitis synovial fluid. What seemed typical of ankylosing spondylitis blood was a TCR beta motif built from 7 or 8 highly homologous variants.

The source material was blood, either unsorted or a sorted T cell fraction (not recorded which). The receptor's source is a male donor with ankylosing spondylitis. The rearrangement links TRBV29-1 to TRBJ2-1; possibly TRBD1 for D (6 bases). The DNA for the CDR3 is TGCAGCGTTGAAGATAGAGGGGGTCCTAACAATGAGCAGTTCTTC. The encoded protein is CSVEDRGGPNNEQFF.